The clone carrying this T cell receptor (beta chain) was observed a few times. Its antigen is as yet unknown. The source of the sample is a study of cytomegalovirus exposure and HLA in healthy donors. Study-level results: The presence/absence work took it that sequencing depth was about the same across donors. A later analysis showed HLA-associated TCR beta chains outstripping equally common others in clonal expansion. Among CMV-associated TCR beta chains, most appeared HLA-restricted in a later analysis. The investigators catalogued 150 to 200 TCR beta chains as cytomegalovirus-associated.

13 Jbeta primers and 60 Vbeta primers were used for the PCR. The assay was immunoSEQ multiplex PCR, and TCRdb's table has in-frame clones only and misses some. The top ten clones hold around 2% of a sample with 160,000 or so clones, approximately 80% of them seen once. This TCR was recovered from a man aged 50 to 60 in good health and CMV-seropositive. Sequenced input: PBMCs.

The CDR3 nucleotides read TGTGCCAGCAGCCCCCCCCACCAGGTTCGCGAGCAGTACTTC. This encodes CASSPPHQVREQYF. This chain uses TRBV7-9 with TRBJ2-7; D is ambiguous. V shed 5 bases and J shed 6 bases, with 17 bases lying between them. This CDR3 spans 14 amino acids. Per germline, CDR1 SEHNR and CDR2 FQNEAQ (reference sequence).